What follows are 21 T cell receptor beta chains derived from one specimen sequenced in a study of CD8+ T cells in alopecia areata (dated by TCRdb to between 2018 and 2020). The protocol used for the library was the immunoSEQ multiplex PCR assay. To provide template for TCR sequencing, every sample had RNA extracted and reverse transcribed into cDNA. As stored in TCRdb, this immuneACCESS dataset retains in-frame rearrangements with V and J assigned. A fraction of the clones does not appear; measured against another copy, unresolved V genes explain less than half of the discrepancy, and the remainder lacks a known reason. In this sample the table shows about 200,000 clones, more than 50% of which occur a single time. Jointly, the top ten make up roughly 5% of the sample. Sequenced sample: CD8+ T cells sorted from blood. The receptor source for this set is a human donor in good health.

The rearrangement joins TRBV29-1 to TRBJ2-7, with TRBD1 matching 9 bases. V was clipped by 5 bases and J by 4 bases; unmatched bases: 6. Germline V gene lookup returns CDR1 SQVTM and CDR2 ANQGSEA. The CDR3 is 13 amino acids. The DNA of the CDR3 is TGCAGCGTTTTTGACAGGGGGATTTACGAGCAGTACTTC. As protein: CSVFDRGIYEQYF.

The J gene is TRBJ1-3, the V gene TRBV30; D not certain. V gave up 0 bases and J gave up 4 bases, with 16 bases separating them. This CDR3 comprises 16 residues. Germline V gene sequence: CDR1 GTSNPN, CDR2 SVGIG (reference sequence). The CDR3: CAWSVVEGTDGNTIYF. Here the CDR3 DNA reads TGTGCCTGGAGTGTCGTAGAGGGAACTGACGGAAACACCATATATTTT.

The V and J genes are TRBV2 and TRBJ1-2; TRBD1 is a possible D gene (6 bases). The CDR3 length is 14 residues. Germline V CDR1 and CDR2: SNHLY, FYNNEI. The V and J ends lost 4 bases and 4 bases respectively, with 13 bases between them. This chain's CDR3 is CASSGQEVVYGYTF. The CDR3 bases are TGTGCCAGCAGTGGACAGGAGGTCGTCTATGGCTACACCTTC.

The CDR3 loop is CAWSVADTEAFF. Written as DNA, the CDR3 is TGTGCCTGGAGTGTCGCTGACACTGAAGCTTTCTTT. The rearrangement links TRBV30 to TRBJ1-1, with D hard to call. The CDR3 totals 12 residues. The germline V and J ends were trimmed by 0 bases and 3 bases, with 5 bases remaining between them. Germline lookup yields CDR1 GTSNPN and CDR2 SVGIG (reference sequence).

Only a few counts were recorded for this clone. The V call is TRBV7-9, the J call TRBJ2-1; no reliable D call. Germline CDR1 and CDR2: SEHNR and FQNEAQ (reference sequence). The CDR3 has 11 residues. Trimming shortened V by 7 bases and J by 4 bases, and 5 bases separated the two germline ends. The CDR3 DNA reads TGTGCCAGCATGGTTTACAATGAGCAGTTCTTC. Translating it yields CASMVYNEQFF. Based on the CDR3 plus reference TRBV7-9 and TRBJ2-1, the full variable domain is DTGVSQNPRHKITKRGQNVTFRCDPISEHNRLYWYRQTLGQGPEFLTYFQNEAQLEKSRLLSDRFSAERPKGSFSTLEIQRTEQGDSAMYLCASMVYNEQFFGPGTRLTVL.

This clone was observed a handful of times. The chain combines TRBV19 with TRBJ1-2; 7 nucleotides match TRBD1. The V gene end was trimmed by 10 bases and the J gene end by 3 bases; junction bases not matched to a gene: 17. Germline V gene lookup returns CDR1 LNHDA and CDR2 SQIVND (reference sequence). There are 16 residues in the CDR3. CDR3 in DNA: TGTGCCACTTCAGACCTAGGGACAGAATGGGACTATGGCTACACCTTC. Translation: CATSDLGTEWDYGYTF.

DNA of the CDR3: TGTGCCAGCAGCTTAGTAGTGGACACAGATACGCAGTATTTT. This translates into CASSLVVDTDTQYF. The V and J genes are TRBV7-9 and TRBJ2-3; D not certain. The CDR3 is 14 amino acids. CDR1 is SEHNR and CDR2 is FQNEAQ in the germline V gene (reference sequence). Deletions cut 1 base from V and 2 bases from J, with 7 bases between.

The CDR3 DNA reads as TGTGCTAGTGGACTGACTAGCGGGGGCACTGGTGAGCAGTTCTTC. Protein sequence: CASGLTSGGTGEQFF. This chain connects TRBV12-5 to TRBJ2-1; TRBD2 aligns across 12 bases. V dropped 6 bases and J dropped 9; count of bases not matched to a gene: 9. Germline CDR1 is LGHNT and CDR2 is FRNRAP. This CDR3 comprises 15 residues.

The rearrangement uses TRBV29-1 and TRBJ1-2, with D perhaps TRBD1 (5 bases). The CDR3 contains 13 residues. Trimming took 4 bases from V and 7 from J, leaving 16 bases between them. Germline V gene lookup returns CDR1 SQVTM and CDR2 ANQGSEA. CDR3 DNA: TGCAGCGTTGGGGACGGGAACGGCGGTGGCTACACCTTC. It encodes CSVGDGNGGGYTF. Supplemented by reference TRBV29-1 and TRBJ1-2, the full variable domain reads SAVISQKPSRDICQRGTSLTIQCQVDSQVTMMFWYRQQPGQSLTLIATANQGSEATYESGFVIDKFPISRPNLTFSTLTVSNMSPEDSSIYLCSVGDGNGGGYTFGSGTRLTVV.

The chain recombines TRBV4-2 with TRBJ2-1; D might be TRBD1 or TRBD2, each matching 5 bases. Between the trimmed V and J ends, which lost 1 base and 9 bases, there was a span of 10 bases. Looked up from germline, CDR1 is LGHNA and CDR2 is YNFKEQ. The CDR3 contains 13 residues. The CDR3 here is CASSQARGTEQFF. The DNA for the CDR3 is TGTGCCAGCAGCCAAGCCAGAGGGACTGAGCAGTTCTTC.

The chain employs TRBV4-1 and TRBJ1-5; D is unresolved. Trimming shortened V by 1 base and J by 3 bases, and 10 bases separated the two germline ends. The CDR3 is 15 residues long. Germline CDR1 and CDR2: MGHRA and YSYEKL. The CDR3 DNA follows: TGCGCCAGCAGCCAAGGGTTCCCAGCCAATCAGCCCCAGCATTTT. Translated: CASSQGFPANQPQHF.

This clone was counted a few times. The chain is built from TRBV4-1 and TRBJ1-1; 7 bases align to TRBD1. The ends lost 4 bases at V and 1 base at J; junction bases unmatched: 9. The germline V gene encodes CDR1 MGHRA and CDR2 YSYEKL. The CDR3 runs to 16 residues. The CDR3 DNA sequence: TGCGCCAGCAGCCTTTTTACCGGGACAGAGAACACTGAAGCTTTCTTT. This translates into CASSLFTGTENTEAFF.

The chain joins TRBV29-1 to TRBJ1-2; D possibly corresponds to TRBD1 (5 bases). CDR1 and CDR2 (germline): SQVTM, ANQGSEA. The V end was cut by 3 bases, the J end by 2 bases, with 19 bases between. The CDR3 has 16 amino acids. The CDR3 loop is CSVEIEVGPPNYGYTF. The CDR3 DNA follows: TGCAGCGTTGAGATCGAGGTGGGGCCCCCGAACTATGGCTACACCTTC.

This clone was found a few times. Written as DNA, the CDR3 is TGTGCCAGCAGGGCGGGAGCCCACAATGAGCAGTTCTTC. Encoded protein: CASRAGAHNEQFF. V gene TRBV6-5 combines with J gene TRBJ2-1; 7 bases line up with TRBD2. The CDR3 has 13 amino acids. In germline, CDR1 is MNHEY, CDR2 SVGAGI. The V gene end was trimmed by 6 bases and the J gene end by 5 bases; junction bases not matched to a gene: 4.

The chain uses TRBV30 and TRBJ1-6; D is unresolved. The CDR3 totals 13 residues. Germline-derived CDR1 and CDR2 are GTSNPN and SVGIG (reference sequence). The germline V and J ends were trimmed by 1 base and 2 bases, with 3 bases remaining between them. CDR3 DNA sequence: TGTGCCTGGAGTGGCACCTATAATTCACCCCTCCACTTT. Protein sequence: CAWSGTYNSPLHF.

The chain uses TRBV7-8 and TRBJ2-1; D is unclear. The CDR3 length is 15 residues. Trimming took 3 bases from V and 4 from J, leaving 13 bases between them. Germline CDR1 reads SGHVS; CDR2 reads FQNEAQ. The CDR3 loop is CASSFEGKPYNEQFF. CDR3 nucleotides: TGTGCCAGCAGCTTTGAAGGGAAACCTTACAATGAGCAGTTCTTC.

This chain joins TRBV30 and TRBJ1-6, with D uncertain. This CDR3 comprises 11 residues. Trimming shortened V by 2 bases and J by 14 bases, and 10 bases separated the two germline ends. Germline V gene data show CDR1 as GTSNPN and CDR2 as SVGIG (reference sequence). This CDR3 reads CAWSPGEALHF. The CDR3, as DNA: TGTGCCTGGAGTCCTGGTGAGGCCCTCCACTTT.

This sequence joins TRBV29-1 and TRBJ2-7; TRBD2 aligns across 12 bases. After removal of 3 bases from V and 2 bases from J, the junction contained 8 bases not matched to a gene. Germline-derived CDR1 and CDR2 are SQVTM and ANQGSEA. The CDR3 totals 16 residues. The CDR3 spells CSVDPLAGGPTYEQYF. CDR3 in DNA: TGCAGCGTTGATCCTCTAGCGGGGGGGCCTACCTACGAGCAGTACTTC.

In its sample, this clone was seen many times. The chain joins TRBV7-8 to TRBJ1-4; no clear D gene. The V end lost 0 bases, the J end lost 2 bases, and 4 bases lay between the germline ends. Germline-derived CDR1 and CDR2 are SGHVS and FQNEAQ. CDR3 length: 14 residues. For the CDR3, the DNA is TGTGCCAGCAGCTTAGCGGGGACTAATGAAAAACTGTTTTTT. It yields the protein CASSLAGTNEKLFF. Using reference TRBV7-8 and TRBJ1-4 for the parts outside the CDR3, the full variable domain is GAGVSQSPRYKVAKRGQDVALRCDPISGHVSLFWYQQALGQGPEFLTYFQNEAQLDKSGLPSDRFFAERPEGSVSTLKIQRTQQEDSAVYLCASSLAGTNEKLFFGSGTQLSVL.

The chain employs TRBV25-1 and TRBJ2-1, with D unclear. This CDR3 is built from 14 residues. Trimming took off 3 bases at V and 4 bases at J, with 10 bases between the two ends. Germline loops: CDR1 MGHDK, CDR2 SYGVNS. The CDR3 DNA is TGTGCCAGCAGTGACGAGACAAATTACAATGAGCAGTTCTTC. Translated: CASSDETNYNEQFF.

This clone has more than one count but fewer than ten. The chain uses TRBV5-6 and TRBJ2-5; D not resolved. This CDR3 region has 13 residues. CDR1 is SGHDT, CDR2 YYEEEE, per germline. V lost 0 bases, J lost 6 bases, and 9 bases lay in between. The DNA for the CDR3 is TGTGCCAGCAGCTTGGGGGGTATGAAGACCCAGTACTTC. The encoded protein is CASSLGGMKTQYF.